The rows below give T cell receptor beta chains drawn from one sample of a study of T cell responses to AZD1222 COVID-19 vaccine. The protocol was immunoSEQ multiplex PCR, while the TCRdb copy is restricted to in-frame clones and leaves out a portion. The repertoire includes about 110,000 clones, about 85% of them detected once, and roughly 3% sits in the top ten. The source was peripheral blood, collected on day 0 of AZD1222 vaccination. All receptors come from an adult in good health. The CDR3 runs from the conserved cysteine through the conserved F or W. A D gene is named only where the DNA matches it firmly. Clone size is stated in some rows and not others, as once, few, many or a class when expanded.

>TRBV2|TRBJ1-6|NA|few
TGTGCCAGCAGACCCACGACGGTGAATAATTCACCCCTCCACTTT
CASRPTTVNNSPLHF
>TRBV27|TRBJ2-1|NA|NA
TGTGCCAGCAGTTCCGCGGAGGGGCGCAGCTCCTACAATGAGCAGTTCTTC
CASSSAEGRSSYNEQFF
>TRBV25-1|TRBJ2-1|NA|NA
TGTGCCAGTCTCCGCCACAATGAGCAGTTCTTC
CASLRHNEQFF
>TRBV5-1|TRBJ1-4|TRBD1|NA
TGCGCCAGTGGGGAGGGGGCCGCAACTAATGAAAAACTGTTTTTT
CASGEGAATNEKLFF
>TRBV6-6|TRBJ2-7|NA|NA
TGTGCCAGCAGCCGGCAGGACCGCTACGAGCAGTACTTC
CASSRQDRYEQYF
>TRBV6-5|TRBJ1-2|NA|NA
TGTGCCAGCAGTAGCCGCGATAGGGAGAACTATGGCTACACCTTC
CASSSRDRENYGYTF
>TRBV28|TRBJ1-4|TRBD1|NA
TGTGCCAGCAGCGACCGGGACAGGGGGGGAAAACTGTTTTTT
CASSDRDRGGKLFF
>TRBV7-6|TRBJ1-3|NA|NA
TGTGCCAGCAGCTTATCTCCTGGCACCTCTGGAAACACCATATATTTT
CASSLSPGTSGNTIYF
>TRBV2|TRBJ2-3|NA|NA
TGTGCCAGGCAAGAGGGCAGGGGCACAGATACGCAGTATTTT
CARQEGRGTDTQYF
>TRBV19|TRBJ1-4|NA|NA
TGTGCCAGTAACAGGCTCGGATCAACTAATGAAAAACTGTTTTTT
CASNRLGSTNEKLFF
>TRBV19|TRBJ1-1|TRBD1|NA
TGTGCCAGTAGTCAGGGACAGGGGTCTTCGAACACTGAAGCTTTCTTT
CASSQGQGSSNTEAFF
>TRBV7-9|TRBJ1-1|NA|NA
TGTGCCAGCAGCCCTGTTTTGGACGGCGGAAACACTGAAGCTTTCTTT
CASSPVLDGGNTEAFF
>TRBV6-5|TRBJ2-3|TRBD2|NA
TGTGCCAGCAGTTATTGGACTAGAGGGGATACGCAGTATTTT
CASSYWTRGDTQYF
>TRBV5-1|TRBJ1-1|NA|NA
TGCGCCAGCAGCTTGGAGGCCCGCGGCACTGAAGCTTTCTTT
CASSLEARGTEAFF
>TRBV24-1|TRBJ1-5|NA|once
TGTGCCACCAGTGCGGGGGTTCAGCCCCAGCATTTT
CATSAGVQPQHF
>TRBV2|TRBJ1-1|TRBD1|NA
TGTGCCAGCAGGGACAGGGGGGAAGGCACTGAAGCTTTCTTT
CASRDRGEGTEAFF
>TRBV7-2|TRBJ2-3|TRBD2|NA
TGTGCCAGCAGCCCAACTAGCGGGGGAAGGGGTACGCAGTATTTT
CASSPTSGGRGTQYF
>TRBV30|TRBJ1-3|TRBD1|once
TGTGCCTGGAGTCTAGGGACAGGAACAAGCGCCATATATTTT
CAWSLGTGTSAIYF
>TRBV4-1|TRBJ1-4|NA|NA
TGCGCCAGCAGCCAAGAGACGACCAGAGGAGGTGAAAAACTGTTTTTT
CASSQETTRGGEKLFF
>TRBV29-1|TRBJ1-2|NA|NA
TGCAGCGTTGTCGCCCCGGGGGGGGGCTATGGCTACACCTTC
CSVVAPGGGYGYTF
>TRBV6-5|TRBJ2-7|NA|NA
TGTGCCAGCACAAAAGGGGACACCCTATACGAGCAGTACTTC
CASTKGDTLYEQYF
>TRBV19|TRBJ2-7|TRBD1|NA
TGTGCCAGTAGCCGGGACAGGGTTTTTTACGAGCAGTACTTC
CASSRDRVFYEQYF
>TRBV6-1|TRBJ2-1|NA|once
TGTGCCAGCAGTGAAGCGCAAACTAGCTTCAATGAGCAGTTCTTC
CASSEAQTSFNEQFF
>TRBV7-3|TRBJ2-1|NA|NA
TGTGCCAGCAGCTCGGGCGGCTCCTACAATGAGCAGTTCTTC
CASSSGGSYNEQFF
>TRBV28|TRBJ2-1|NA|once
TGTGCCAGCAGTCCCCATAGCGGAAATAACAATGAGCAGTTCTTC
CASSPHSGNNNEQFF
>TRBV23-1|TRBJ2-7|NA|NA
TGCGCCAGCAGTCAATCGGACGAAGGAGCACCCTACGAGCAGTACTTC
CASSQSDEGAPYEQYF
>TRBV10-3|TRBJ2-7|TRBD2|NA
TGTGCCATCAGGTCCGGGACTAGCGGGGGGTTTGGGGAGCAGTACTTC
CAIRSGTSGGFGEQYF
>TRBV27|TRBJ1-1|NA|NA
TGTGCCAGCAGTTTGACAGCGATGAACACTGAAGCTTTCTTT
CASSLTAMNTEAFF
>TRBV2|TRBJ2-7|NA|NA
TGTGCCAGCAGTGAAGAGGGAACAAGCTCCTACGAGCAGTACTTC
CASSEEGTSSYEQYF
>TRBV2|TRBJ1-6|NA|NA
TGTGCCAGCAGTTGGACAGATTCACCCCTCCACTTT
CASSWTDSPLHF
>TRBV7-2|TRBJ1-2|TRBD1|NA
TGTGCCAGCAGCGCCCAGGGGGCTATCAACTATGGCTACACCTTC
CASSAQGAINYGYTF
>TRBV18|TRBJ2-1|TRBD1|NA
TGTGCCAGCTCTAGGACAGGGATGAATGAGCAGTTCTTC
CASSRTGMNEQFF
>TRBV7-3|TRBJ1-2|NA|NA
TGTGCCAGCAGCCCAACAGGGTATACCAACTATGGCTACACCTTC
CASSPTGYTNYGYTF
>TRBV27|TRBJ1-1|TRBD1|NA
TGTGCCAGCAGTTTAAGCAGGGGGCGAAGAACTGAAGCTTTCTTT
CASSLSRGRRTEAFF
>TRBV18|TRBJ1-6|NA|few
TGTGCCAGCTCACCACCGCGAGCGCTCGGCTATAATTCACCCCTCCACTTT
CASSPPRALGYNSPLHF
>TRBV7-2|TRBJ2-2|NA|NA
TGTGCCAGCAGCTTAGAACGGACAGAGGGCGGGGAGCTGTTTTTT
CASSLERTEGGELFF
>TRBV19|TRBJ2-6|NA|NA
TGTGCCAGTAGTATCGGCGGGGCATCTGGGGCCAACGTCCTGACTTTC
CASSIGGASGANVLTF
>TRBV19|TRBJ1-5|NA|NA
TGTGCCAGTAGAGACGGAGGCAATCAGCCCCAGCATTTT
CASRDGGNQPQHF
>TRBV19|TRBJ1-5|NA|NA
TGTGCCAGTACTCACAGGAGGGATGACAGTCAGCCCCAGCATTTT
CASTHRRDDSQPQHF
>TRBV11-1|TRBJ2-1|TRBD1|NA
TGTGCCAGCAGCCTCCGAGACAGGGCCCTTGACAATGAGCAGTTCTTC
CASSLRDRALDNEQFF
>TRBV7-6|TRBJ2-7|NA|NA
TGTGCCAGCAGCCCCGGGAGCAGGGGACGGCAGTACTTC
CASSPGSRGRQYF
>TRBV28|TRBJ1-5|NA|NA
TGTGCCAGCAGTGGCAATCAGCCCCAGCATTTT
CASSGNQPQHF
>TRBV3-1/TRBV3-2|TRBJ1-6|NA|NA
TGTGCCAGCAGCCAAGGACGGGATAATTCACCCCTCCACTTT
CASSQGRDNSPLHF
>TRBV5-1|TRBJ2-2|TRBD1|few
TGCGCCAGCAGCCCCCGACAGGGCGCCGGGGAGCTGTTTTTT
CASSPRQGAGELFF
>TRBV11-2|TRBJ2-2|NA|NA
TGTGCCAGCAGCTTAGATATGTCCGGGGAGCTGTTTTTT
CASSLDMSGELFF
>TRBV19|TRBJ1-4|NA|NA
TGTGCCAGTATTGGGGGGGCCACTAATGAAAAACTGTTTTTT
CASIGGATNEKLFF
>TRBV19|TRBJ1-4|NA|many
TGTGCCAGTAGTCGCTACAGGAGCTCGAGGGAAAAACTGTTTTTT
CASSRYRSSREKLFF
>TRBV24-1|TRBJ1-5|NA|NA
TGTGCCACCAGTGATCCAGGACAACCCGATAGCAATCAGCCCCAGCATTTT
CATSDPGQPDSNQPQHF
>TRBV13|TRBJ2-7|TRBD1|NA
TGTGCCAGCAGCTTAAGGGGACAGGGCCTCTACGAGCAGTACTTC
CASSLRGQGLYEQYF
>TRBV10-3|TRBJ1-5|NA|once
TGTGCCATCAGTGAGTCTAACAGTCATCAGCCCCAGCATTTT
CAISESNSHQPQHF
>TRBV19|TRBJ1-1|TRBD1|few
TGTGCCAGTAGTGTGACAGGGGATCGTACTGAAGCTTTCTTT
CASSVTGDRTEAFF
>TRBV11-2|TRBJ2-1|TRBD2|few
TGTGCCAGCAGCCCCCGCAGAATAGCGGGAGGGCGGAGGGCGGAGCAGTTCTTC
CASSPRRIAGGRRAEQFF
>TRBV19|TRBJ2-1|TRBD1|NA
TGTGCCAGTAGTCCTCTCGGGACAGCAGACCTCAATGAGCAGTTCTTC
CASSPLGTADLNEQFF
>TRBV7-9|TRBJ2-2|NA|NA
TGTGCCAGCGTCCAGGGTGCCTTGAACACCGGGGAGCTGTTTTTT
CASVQGALNTGELFF
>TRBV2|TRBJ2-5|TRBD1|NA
TGTGCCAGCAGTCAGTTCGGGACAGGACAAGAGACCCAGTACTTC
CASSQFGTGQETQYF
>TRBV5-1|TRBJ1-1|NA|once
TGCGCCAGCAGCTTCTCCGACTCGAACACTGAAGCTTTCTTT
CASSFSDSNTEAFF
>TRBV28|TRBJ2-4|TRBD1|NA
TGTGCCAGCAGTCTCAGACAGGGTCTAGGCAAAAACATTCAGTACTTC
CASSLRQGLGKNIQYF
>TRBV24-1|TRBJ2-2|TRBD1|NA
TGTGCCACCGGTAAAACAGGGGGAGCGAACACCGGGGAGCTGTTTTTT
CATGKTGGANTGELFF
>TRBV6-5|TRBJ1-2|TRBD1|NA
TGTGCCAGCAGCGGGTCGGGACAGGAGACCTATGGCTACACCTTC
CASSGSGQETYGYTF
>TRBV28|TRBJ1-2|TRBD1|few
TGTGCCAGCAGTTTACCAGGGGGCGCACATGGCTACACCTTC
CASSLPGGAHGYTF